These 11 T cell receptor beta chains came from one sample sequenced in a study of cytomegalovirus exposure and HLA in healthy donors. Primers for the PCR totalled 60 Vbeta and 13 Jbeta. The table came from immunoSEQ multiplex PCR; TCRdb's copy has only in-frame clones and leaves some out. The sample lists some 130,000 clones, 70% to 80% occurring once. The sequencing sample was made of PBMCs. The origin of the receptors is a woman aged 45 to 65 in good health and CMV-seronegative.

This clone appeared a few times. The rearrangement joins TRBV2 to TRBJ2-5, with D possibly being TRBD1 (5 bases). The V and J ends lost 0 bases and 2 bases respectively, with 16 bases between them. The length of the CDR3 is 17 residues. Germline CDR1 reads SNHLY; CDR2 reads FYNNEI. CDR3 nucleotides: TGTGCCAGCAGTGAAGCGCTTCTTAGGACATTTCAAGAGACCCAGTACTTC. Translation gives CASSEALLRTFQETQYF.

This sequence joins TRBV14 and TRBJ2-4; D is perhaps TRBD2 (6 bases). The CDR3 covers 17 residues. The V end was cut by 0 bases, the J end by 8 bases, with 20 bases between. Germline values: CDR1 SGHDN, CDR2 FVKESK. The CDR3 DNA follows: TGTGCCAGCAGCCAAGACGACCGGGACTCCCTGTTCGACATTCAGTACTTC. The encoded protein is CASSQDDRDSLFDIQYF. The whole variable domain, remainder taken from reference TRBV14 and TRBJ2-4, is EAGVTQFPSHSVIEKGQTVTLRCDPISGHDNLYWYRRVMGKEIKFLLHFVKESKQDESGMPNNRFLAERTGGTYSTLKVQPAELEDSGVYFCASSQDDRDSLFDIQYFGAGTRLSVL.

The chain is built from TRBV30 and TRBJ1-4, with TRBD1 as a possible D gene (6 bases). The V gene's germline CDR1 is GTSNPN and CDR2 SVGIG (reference sequence). Trimming took 3 bases from V and 7 from J, leaving 6 bases between them. The CDR3 length is 11 residues. The CDR3 nucleotides read TGTGCCTGGAGAGGGGGTGAAAAACTGTTTTTT. Amino acids: CAWRGGEKLFF.

The chain uses TRBV7-9 and TRBJ1-2, with a possible D match to TRBD1 (6 bases). V was pared by 2 bases and J by 4 bases, with 17 bases between. The CDR3 contains 16 residues. CDR1 and CDR2 from the germline V gene are SEHNR and FQNEAQ (reference sequence). Here the CDR3 DNA reads TGTGCCAGCAGCTTACCCAGGGGCCCTTTTGGCTATGGCTACACCTTC. Translating it yields CASSLPRGPFGYGYTF.

The chain links TRBV5-8 to TRBJ2-7; 9 nucleotides line up with TRBD1. The CDR3 runs to 16 residues. V dropped 6 bases and J dropped 9; count of bases not matched to a gene: 19. Germline CDR1 reads SGHTS; CDR2 reads YDEGEE. The CDR3 region has the DNA TGTGCCAGCACTGTACCCCGGACAGGGGCTTTTGAACGGCAGTACTTC. It is translated as CASTVPRTGAFERQYF.

In its sample, this clone was seen a few times. The chain is built from TRBV6-1 and TRBJ1-2; D ambiguous. Trimming stripped 4 bases from V and 5 bases from J, with 11 bases between. The CDR3 runs to 13 residues. Germline CDR1 MNHNS, CDR2 SASEGT. The CDR3 bases are TGTGCCAGCAGTGTGGTTAGCGAGTATGGCTACACCTTC. It yields the protein CASSVVSEYGYTF.

This clone was observed once. For the CDR3, the DNA is TGTGCCAGCTCACCCTCGGGACTAGGGGAGGAGACCCAGTACTTC. It is translated as CASSPSGLGEETQYF. The V and J genes are TRBV18 and TRBJ2-5, with TRBD2 identical over 8 bases. Germline assignment: CDR1 KGHSH and CDR2 LQKENI. The V segment lost 3 bases and the J segment 5 bases; nucleotides outside the gene matches: 8. The CDR3 has 15 residues.

This clone was counted a few times. The chain recombines TRBV4-1 with TRBJ2-1; 10 nucleotides agree with TRBD2. Trimming took 0 bases from V and 0 from J; bases not matched to a gene: 5. This CDR3 contains 18 residues. Germline V gene data show CDR1 as MGHRA and CDR2 as YSYEKL. Here the CDR3 DNA reads TGCGCCAGCAGCCAAGAGACTAGCGGGTATAGCTCCTACAATGAGCAGTTCTTC. Amino acids: CASSQETSGYSSYNEQFF.

The genes are TRBV19 and TRBJ2-5; D ambiguous. The CDR3 runs to 10 residues. Germline assignment: CDR1 LNHDA and CDR2 SQIVND (reference sequence). Trimming cost V 9 bases and J 4 bases, with 6 bases left between them. The chain's CDR3 is CASRGETQYF. DNA of the CDR3: TGTGCCAGCAGAGGAGAGACCCAGTACTTC. Complete variable domain (other parts from reference TRBV19 and TRBJ2-5): DGGITQSPKYLFRKEGQNVTLSCEQNLNHDAMYWYRQDPGQGLRLIYYSQIVNDFQKGDIAEGYSVSREKKESFPLTVTSAQKNPTAFYLCASRGETQYFGPGTRLLVL.

The chain has TRBV28 and TRBJ2-7, with 10 bases lining up with TRBD2. Unmatched junction bases numbered 8, after V lost 6 bases and J lost 3 bases. This CDR3 spans 15 amino acids. Germline assignment: CDR1 MDHEN and CDR2 SYDVKM. The CDR3 sequence: CASRGLAGVFYEQYF. As DNA, the CDR3 is TGTGCCAGCAGGGGCCTAGCGGGAGTTTTCTACGAGCAGTACTTC.

About this clone itself: The final CDR3 position lacks the conserved phenylalanine or tryptophan, pointing to a likely read error. It is unclear where the CDR3 begins or ends on the DNA, so no DNA is shown, and the CDR3 is as TCRdb lists it. The V and J genes are TRBV11-2 and TRBJ1-1. Per the germline V gene, CDR1 is SGHAT and CDR2 is FQNNGV. A total of 12 residues make up the CDR3, ends included. The CDR3 reads CASSLGADGVTI.